Presented here are 17 T cell receptor beta chains from one specimen sequenced in a study of cytomegalovirus exposure and HLA in healthy donors. TCRdb's table, derived via immunoSEQ multiplex PCR, lists solely in-frame clones and lacks some. The repertoire includes roughly 250,000 clones, around nine tenths of them detected once, and 2.5% to 3% sits in the top ten. The source material was PBMCs. Every receptor here comes from a man between 18 and 29 years old in good health and CMV-seronegative.

The chain combines TRBV4-1 with TRBJ1-2, with TRBD1 matching 9 bases. The CDR3 sequence is 15 residues long. CDR1 and CDR2 (germline): MGHRA, YSYEKL. V was clipped by 3 bases and J by 3 bases; unmatched bases: 5. The CDR3 DNA follows: TGCGCCAGCAGCCACCGGACAGGGGACGACTATGGCTACACCTTC. Amino acid sequence: CASSHRTGDDYGYTF.

This rearrangement joins TRBV9 to TRBJ1-2; D is possibly TRBD1 (6 bases). Trimming stripped 3 bases from V and 4 bases from J, with 13 bases between. This CDR3 is built from 14 residues. Per the germline V gene, CDR1 is SGDLS and CDR2 is YYNGEE. The chain's CDR3 is CASSAGTQSYGYTF. The CDR3 region has the DNA TGTGCCAGCAGCGCCGGGACACAATCCTATGGCTACACCTTC.

V is TRBV2 and J is TRBJ2-7; 7 positions agree with TRBD2. CDR1 is SNHLY, CDR2 FYNNEI, per germline. J lost 3 bases, V lost 3 bases, and 8 bases had no gene match. This CDR3 has 15 residues. CDR3 amino acids: CASSEGGLRNYEQYF. The CDR3 DNA is TGTGCCAGCAGTGAGGGGGGACTACGCAACTACGAGCAGTACTTC. Full variable domain (remainder filled in from reference TRBV2 and TRBJ2-7): EPEVTQTPSHQVTQMGQEVILRCVPISNHLYFYWYRQILGQKVEFLVSFYNNEISEKSEIFDDQFSVERPDGSNFTLKIRSTKLEDSAMYFCASSEGGLRNYEQYFGPGTRLTVT.

V and J are TRBV4-2 and TRBJ1-1; TRBD1 might be the D (5 bases). Trimming pared 3 bases from V and 5 bases from J, leaving 16 bases between. CDR3 size: 15 residues. Germline assignment: CDR1 LGHNA and CDR2 YNFKEQ. CDR3 nucleotides: TGTGCCAGCAGCCAGCTCGCCCTGACAGTTACTGAAGCTTTCTTT. It codes for CASSQLALTVTEAFF.

V and J are TRBV28 and TRBJ2-1, with a possible D match to TRBD2 (5 bases). The CDR3 consists of 11 residues. Trimming took 6 bases from V and 9 from J, leaving 9 bases between them. Germline V lookup: CDR1 MDHEN, CDR2 SYDVKM. The CDR3 DNA sequence: TGTGCCAGCAGCTCGAGGGTTGAGCAGTTCTTC. The encoded protein is CASSSRVEQFF.

V gene TRBV7-8 combines with J gene TRBJ2-5; D unresolved. The CDR3 length is 12 residues. V lost 0 bases, J lost 5 bases, and 4 bases lay in between. The germline V gene has CDR1 SGHVS and CDR2 FQNEAQ. CDR3 in DNA: TGTGCCAGCAGCTTAGCTTCGGAGACCCAGTACTTC. This encodes CASSLASETQYF.

The gene calls are TRBV2 and TRBJ2-4, with 9 bases that match TRBD1. V lost 8 bases to trimming and J lost 0 bases; unmatched junction nucleotides: 14. CDR3 length: 18 residues. From germline, CDR1 is SNHLY and CDR2 FYNNEI. In DNA form, the CDR3 reads TGTGCCAGCCGCCAACAGGGGGCGCGAGGGTTAGCCAAAAACATTCAGTACTTC. It is translated as CASRQQGARGLAKNIQYF. Combining the CDR3 with reference TRBV2 and TRBJ2-4 gives the whole variable domain EPEVTQTPSHQVTQMGQEVILRCVPISNHLYFYWYRQILGQKVEFLVSFYNNEISEKSEIFDDQFSVERPDGSNFTLKIRSTKLEDSAMYFCASRQQGARGLAKNIQYFGAGTRLSVL.

The gene calls are TRBV9 and TRBJ1-4, with 7 positions matching TRBD1. Per the germline V gene, CDR1 is SGDLS and CDR2 is YYNGEE. V shed 4 bases and J 3 bases; nucleotides not matched to a gene: 9. CDR3 length equals 16 residues. Here the CDR3 reads CASSPRQGTANEKLFF. The CDR3 coding sequence is TGTGCCAGCAGCCCCAGACAGGGAACGGCTAATGAAAAACTGTTTTTT.

The rearrangement uses TRBV4-3 and TRBJ2-5; D ambiguous. The CDR3 is made up of 15 amino acids. V lost 0 bases to trimming and J lost 0 bases, with 8 bases between them. CDR1 is LGHNA, CDR2 YSLEER, per germline. CDR3 amino acids: CASSQDQMYQETQYF. The CDR3, as DNA: TGCGCCAGCAGCCAAGATCAAATGTACCAAGAGACCCAGTACTTC.

The table lists this clone with many counts. This rearrangement joins TRBV2 to TRBJ1-6; D is unresolved. The CDR3 is 15 amino acids. Germline CDR1 and CDR2: SNHLY and FYNNEI. Trimming pared 2 bases from V and 3 bases from J, leaving 8 bases between. The CDR3 region is CASSELPDYNSPLHF. The CDR3, as DNA: TGTGCCAGCAGTGAATTACCAGACTATAATTCACCCCTCCACTTT.

Of note for this clone: The conserved final phenylalanine or tryptophan is absent from the CDR3, which likely points to a read error. This chain connects TRBV4-3 to TRBJ2-3, with TRBD2 identical over 8 bases. Germline V gene data show CDR1 as LGHNA and CDR2 as YSLEER. V trimming: 0 bases; J trimming: 4 bases; junction bases outside the gene matches: 12. The CDR3 sequence is 18 residues long. The CDR3 nucleotides are TGCGCCAGCAGCCAAGAAGCGGGGGCGCGAGGGGGGCCAGATACGCAGTATTAT. This sequence encodes CASSQEAGARGGPDTQYY.

This chain links TRBV19 with TRBJ1-2; D remains unclear. V was trimmed by 7 bases and J by 4 bases, leaving 13 bases between them. This CDR3 spans 13 amino acids. Looked up from germline, CDR1 is LNHDA and CDR2 is SQIVND (reference sequence). The CDR3 nucleotides are TGTGCCAGTAAGTGGAGCAGTCTCTATGGCTACACCTTC. It yields the protein CASKWSSLYGYTF.

Written as DNA, the CDR3 is TGCGCCAGCAGCCAAGCGGCCAGCGGGGGGGCCATCACAGATACGCAGTATTTT. Its translation: CASSQAASGGAITDTQYF. The rearrangement uses TRBV4-1 and TRBJ2-3; 10 bases are shared with TRBD2. CDR1 and CDR2 from the germline V gene are MGHRA and YSYEKL. There are 18 residues in the CDR3. With V trimmed by 1 base and J by 2 bases, 9 bases remained unmatched.

The chain carries TRBV27 and TRBJ1-4; 8 positions match TRBD1. V lost 5 bases and J lost 8; bases outside the gene matches: 4. The CDR3 is 13 residues long. From germline, CDR1 is MNHEY and CDR2 SMNVEV (reference sequence). CDR3 in DNA: TGTGCCAGCAGTGGGACAGGTAGCGAAAAACTGTTTTTT. It yields the protein CASSGTGSEKLFF.

The chain combines TRBV2 with TRBJ2-7, with D uncertain. Trimming removed 8 bases at V and 1 base at J, with 6 bases between. CDR1 and CDR2 from the germline V gene are SNHLY and FYNNEI. This CDR3 comprises 11 residues. The CDR3 protein is CASYSSYEQYF. CDR3 DNA: TGTGCCAGCTACAGTTCCTACGAGCAGTACTTC. Using reference TRBV2 and TRBJ2-7 for the parts outside the CDR3, the full variable domain is EPEVTQTPSHQVTQMGQEVILRCVPISNHLYFYWYRQILGQKVEFLVSFYNNEISEKSEIFDDQFSVERPDGSNFTLKIRSTKLEDSAMYFCASYSSYEQYFGPGTRLTVT.

This clone appeared a single time. The chain links TRBV5-6 to TRBJ1-2, with D possibly being TRBD1 (6 bases). Trimming took off 4 bases at V and 6 bases at J, with 13 bases between the two ends. Germline loops: CDR1 SGHDT, CDR2 YYEEEE. The CDR3 runs 13 residues. The DNA of the CDR3 is TGTGCCAGCAGCCCGTGGGGGGGCAATGGCTACACCTTC. It translates to CASSPWGGNGYTF.

This clone has a single count. V and J are TRBV18 and TRBJ2-1; 7 nucleotides align to TRBD1. Unmatched junction bases numbered 11, after V lost 3 bases and J lost 15 bases. Germline V gene sequence: CDR1 KGHSH, CDR2 LQKENI. The CDR3 contains 13 residues. CDR3 in amino acids: CASSPSETGIRFF. The CDR3 bases are TGTGCCAGCTCACCTTCCGAGACAGGGATCCGGTTCTTC.